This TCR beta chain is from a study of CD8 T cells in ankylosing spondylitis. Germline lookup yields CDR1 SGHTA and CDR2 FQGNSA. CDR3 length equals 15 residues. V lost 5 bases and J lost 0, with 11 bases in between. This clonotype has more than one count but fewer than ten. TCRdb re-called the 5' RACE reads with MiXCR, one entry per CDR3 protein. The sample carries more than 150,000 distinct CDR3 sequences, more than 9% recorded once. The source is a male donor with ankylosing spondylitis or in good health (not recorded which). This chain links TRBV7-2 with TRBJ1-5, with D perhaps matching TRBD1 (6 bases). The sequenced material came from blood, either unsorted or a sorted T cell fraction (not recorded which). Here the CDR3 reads CASSKQGYSNQPQHF. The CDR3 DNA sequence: TGTGCCAGCAGCAAACAGGGATATAGCAATCAGCCCCAGCATTTT.